The T cell receptor (beta chain) described here comes from a study of blood T cells in healthy people across ages. Points from the study as a whole: The fall in TCR beta diversity per million T cells was roughly linear with age.

A second PCR of about 7 to 12 cycles used a sample-barcoded 5' primer and a J-beta primer mix. Tagging of each cDNA molecule was performed by a template-switch adaptor with 12 random nucleotides. TCRdb re-called the 5' RACE reads through MiXCR, storing one row per CDR3 protein. The sample contains hundreds of thousands of distinct CDR3 sequences, 45% to 65% of which appear only once. This CDR3 contains 14 residues. This clonotype was picked up a small number of times. Its antigen is undetermined. V and J are TRBV12-3 or TRBV12-4 and TRBJ2-1, with a weak D call TRBD1 (6 bases). The J call may be incorrect, as the DNA end agrees better with TRBJ2-7. The receptor was isolated from a man aged 55 to 70 in good health. What was sequenced was blood. The chain's CDR3 is CASSSGQIYNEQYF. Here the CDR3 DNA reads TGTGCCAGCAGTTCCGGACAGATCTACAATGAGCAGTACTTC.